A single sample is the source of the 9 T cell receptor beta chains below, sequenced in a study of regulatory T cells in long-lasting Graves disease. Investigators prepared the TCR beta libraries by applying iRepertoire HTBI primers and Arm-PCR of CDR3 regions. TCRdb redid the calling of the multiplex PCR reads with MiXCR, one entry per CDR3 protein. The repertoire holds 420,000 or so distinct CDR3 sequences, with about a sixth as singletons. Documented time point: newly diagnosed GD, antithyroid drugs for less than 3 months. The TCR library used RNA extracted from PBMCs. The sample was also linked to a second study, of T cells in Graves' hyperthyroidism and ophthalmopathy.

The sample consisted of peripheral blood mononuclear cells (PBMCs), taken at new diagnosis, from a patient treated with antithyroid drugs. Every receptor here comes from a woman under 30 with Graves disease.

The chain employs TRBV30 and TRBJ2-7; no clear D. Germline CDR1 and CDR2: GTSNPN and SVGIG (reference sequence). Trimming left V 2 bases short and J 9 bases short, with 20 bases between. CDR3 length: 14 residues. CDR3 region: CAWSHSYNWYGQYF. CDR3 coding DNA: TGTGCCTGGAGTCATAGCTACAACTGGTATGGGCAGTACTTC.

There are many counts of this clonotype. This CDR3 is CASSQLSRSYNEQFF. CDR3 bases: TGTGCCAGCAGCCAACTGTCCAGGTCATACAATGAGCAGTTCTTC. The V call is TRBV3-1, the J call TRBJ2-1; no definite D call. With 2 bases removed from V and 4 bases from J, the gap between germline ends came to 12 bases. Germline CDR1 reads LGHDT; CDR2 reads YNNKEL (reference sequence). The CDR3 sequence is 15 residues long.

This clonotype has more than one count but fewer than ten. This chain uses TRBV9 with TRBJ2-6; a weak D match, TRBD1 (5 bases). CDR3 size: 17 residues. The germline V and J ends were trimmed by 0 bases and 4 bases, with 14 bases remaining between them. CDR1 SGDLS and CDR2 YYNGEE come from the germline V gene. This chain's CDR3 is CASSVDPGSRGANVLTF. As DNA, the CDR3 is TGTGCCAGCAGCGTAGATCCAGGGTCAAGAGGGGCCAACGTCCTGACTTTC. Full variable domain (outside the CDR3, taken from reference TRBV9 and TRBJ2-6): DSGVTQTPKHLITATGQRVTLRCSPRSGDLSVYWYQQSLDQGLQFLIQYYNGEERAKGNILERFSAQQFPDLHSELNLSSLELGDSALYFCASSVDPGSRGANVLTFGAGSRLTVL.

This clonotype was seen repeatedly, ten times or more. The chain recombines TRBV6-1 with TRBJ1-2; D not certain. The CDR3 covers 13 residues. Trimming took 9 bases from V and 6 from J, leaving 17 bases between them. Germline V gives CDR1 MNHNS, CDR2 SASEGT. The DNA for the CDR3 is TGTGCCAGTTTACTCCTCCGTATAAATGGCTACACCTTC. Translation: CASLLLRINGYTF.

Only a few counts were recorded for this clonotype. The chain employs TRBV29-1 and TRBJ2-5; no definite D call. V was clipped by 6 bases and J by 5 bases, with 19 bases between them. The length of the CDR3 is 14 residues. Germline CDR1 SQVTM, CDR2 ANQGSEA. The CDR3 is CSVSPRLNLETQYF. In DNA, the CDR3 is TGCAGCGTATCCCCCCGACTGAATCTGGAGACCCAGTACTTC.

This clonotype has more than one count but fewer than ten. This chain links TRBV30 with TRBJ2-1; TRBD1 is a possible D gene (5 bases). CDR3 size: 12 residues. The V end lost 5 bases, the J end lost 2 bases, and 7 bases lay between the germline ends. In germline, CDR1 is GTSNPN, CDR2 SVGIG (reference sequence). CDR3 in DNA: TGTGCCTGGTCAGGGCCCTACAATGAGCAGTTCTTC. This gives the protein CAWSGPYNEQFF.

The chain recombines TRBV2 with TRBJ2-3, with no clear D. The CDR3 contains 10 residues. Trimming removed 8 bases from V and 5 bases from J, with 5 bases in between. The germline CDR1 and CDR2 sequences are SNHLY and FYNNEI. The CDR3 loop is CASWKDTQYF. In nucleotides, the CDR3 is TGTGCCAGCTGGAAAGATACGCAGTATTTT.

The CDR3 nucleotides are TGTGCCTGGACCCCCCCCCAGGGGCCGGCCGGGGAGCTGTTTTTT. It specifies CAWTPPQGPAGELFF. This chain uses TRBV30 with TRBJ2-2; possible D gene TRBD1, 6 bases. Germline V gene sequence: CDR1 GTSNPN, CDR2 SVGIG (reference sequence). The CDR3 is 15 residues long. V shed 4 bases and J shed 6 bases, with 18 bases lying between them.

The gene calls are TRBV12-3 or TRBV12-4 and TRBJ2-6; tentatively, D is TRBD2 (5 bases). The V end was cut by 8 bases, the J end by 2 bases, with 22 bases between. The CDR3 length is 18 residues. CDR3 coding DNA: TGTGCCAGCTCTCCTAGAGGGTCGGGGATCCCTGGGGCCAACGTCCTGACTTTC. It specifies CASSPRGSGIPGANVLTF.